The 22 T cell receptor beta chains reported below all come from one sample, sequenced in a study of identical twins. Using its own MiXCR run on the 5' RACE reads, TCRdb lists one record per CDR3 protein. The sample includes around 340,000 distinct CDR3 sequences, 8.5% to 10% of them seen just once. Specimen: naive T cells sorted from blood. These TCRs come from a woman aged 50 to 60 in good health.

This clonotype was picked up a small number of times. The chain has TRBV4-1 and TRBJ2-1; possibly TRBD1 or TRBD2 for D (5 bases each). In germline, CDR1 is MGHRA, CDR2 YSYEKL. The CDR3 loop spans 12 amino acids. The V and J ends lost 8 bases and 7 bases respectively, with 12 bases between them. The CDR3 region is CASAGPGNEQFF. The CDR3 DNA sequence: TGCGCCAGCGCAGGGCCGGGGAATGAGCAGTTCTTC.

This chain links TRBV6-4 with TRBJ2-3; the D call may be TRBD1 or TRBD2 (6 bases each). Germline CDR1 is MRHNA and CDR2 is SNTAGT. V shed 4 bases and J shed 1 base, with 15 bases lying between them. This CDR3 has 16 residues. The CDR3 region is CASSVSTEGGTDTQYF. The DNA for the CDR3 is TGTGCCAGCAGTGTGTCAACGGAGGGGGGCACAGATACGCAGTATTTT.

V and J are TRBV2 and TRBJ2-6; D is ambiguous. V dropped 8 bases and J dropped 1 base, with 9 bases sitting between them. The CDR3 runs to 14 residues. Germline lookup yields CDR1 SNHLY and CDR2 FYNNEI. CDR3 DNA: TGTGCCAGCGGAAGATCGTCTGGGGCCAACGTCCTGACTTTC. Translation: CASGRSSGANVLTF. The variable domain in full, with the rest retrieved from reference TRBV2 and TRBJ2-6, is EPEVTQTPSHQVTQMGQEVILRCVPISNHLYFYWYRQILGQKVEFLVSFYNNEISEKSEIFDDQFSVERPDGSNFTLKIRSTKLEDSAMYFCASGRSSGANVLTFGAGSRLTVL.

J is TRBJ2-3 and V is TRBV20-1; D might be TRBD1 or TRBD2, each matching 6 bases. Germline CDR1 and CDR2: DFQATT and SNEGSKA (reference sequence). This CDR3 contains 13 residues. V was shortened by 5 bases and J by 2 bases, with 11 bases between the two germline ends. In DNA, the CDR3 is TGCAGTGCTGTTGGGGGGCACACAGATACGCAGTATTTT. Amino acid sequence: CSAVGGHTDTQYF.

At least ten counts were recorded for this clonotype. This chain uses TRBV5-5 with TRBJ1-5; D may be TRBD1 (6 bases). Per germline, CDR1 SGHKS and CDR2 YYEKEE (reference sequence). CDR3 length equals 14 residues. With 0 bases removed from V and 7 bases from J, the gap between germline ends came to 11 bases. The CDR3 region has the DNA TGTGCCAGCAGCTTGGTACAGGGAGTACAGCCCCAGCATTTT. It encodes CASSLVQGVQPQHF.

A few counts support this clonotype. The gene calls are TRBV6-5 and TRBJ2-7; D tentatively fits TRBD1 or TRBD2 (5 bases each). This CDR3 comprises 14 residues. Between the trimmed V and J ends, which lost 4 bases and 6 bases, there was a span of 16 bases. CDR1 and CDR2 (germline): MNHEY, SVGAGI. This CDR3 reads CASSLAGTISEQYF. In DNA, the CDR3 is TGTGCCAGCAGTTTGGCCGGGACGATCTCCGAGCAGTACTTC.

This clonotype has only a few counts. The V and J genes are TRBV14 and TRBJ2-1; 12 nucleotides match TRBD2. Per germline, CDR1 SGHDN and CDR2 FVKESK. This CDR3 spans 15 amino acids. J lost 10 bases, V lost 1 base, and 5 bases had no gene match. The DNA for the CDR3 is TGTGCCAGCAGCCAAGGGACTAGCGGGACGGGCGAGCAGTTCTTC. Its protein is CASSQGTSGTGEQFF.

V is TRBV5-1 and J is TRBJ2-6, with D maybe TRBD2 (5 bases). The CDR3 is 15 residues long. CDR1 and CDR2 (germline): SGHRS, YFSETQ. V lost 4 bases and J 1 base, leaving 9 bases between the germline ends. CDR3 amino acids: CASSREGSGANVLTF. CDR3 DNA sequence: TGCGCCAGCAGCCGAGAGGGTTCTGGGGCCAACGTCCTGACTTTC.

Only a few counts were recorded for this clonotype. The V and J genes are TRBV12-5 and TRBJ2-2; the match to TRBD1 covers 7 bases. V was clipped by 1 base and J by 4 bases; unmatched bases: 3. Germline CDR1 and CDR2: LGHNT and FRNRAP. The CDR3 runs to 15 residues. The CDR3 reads CASGLAGGRTGELFF. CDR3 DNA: TGTGCTAGTGGTTTGGCAGGGGGACGCACCGGGGAGCTGTTTTTT. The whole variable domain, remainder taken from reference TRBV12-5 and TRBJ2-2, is DARVTQTPRHKVTEMGQEVTMRCQPILGHNTVFWYRQTMMQGLELLAYFRNRAPLDDSGMPKDRFSAEMPDATLATLKIQPSEPRDSAVYFCASGLAGGRTGELFFGEGSRLTVL.

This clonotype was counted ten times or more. The CDR3 is CSAYTFKGGSSYNEQFF. The CDR3 DNA reads as TGCAGTGCCTACACTTTTAAGGGCGGGAGCTCCTACAATGAGCAGTTCTTC. This rearrangement joins TRBV20-1 to TRBJ2-1; TRBD2 matches at 7 bases. The CDR3 spans 17 residues. The V segment lost 6 bases and the J segment 0 bases; nucleotides outside the gene matches: 14. CDR1 is DFQATT, CDR2 SNEGSKA, per germline (reference sequence).

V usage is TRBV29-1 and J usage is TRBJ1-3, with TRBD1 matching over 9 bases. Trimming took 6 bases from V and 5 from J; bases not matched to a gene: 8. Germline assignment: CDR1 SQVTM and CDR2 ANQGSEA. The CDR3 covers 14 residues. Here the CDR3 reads CSVATGTGRNTIYF. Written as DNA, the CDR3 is TGCAGCGTGGCAACCGGGACAGGGAGAAACACCATATATTTT.

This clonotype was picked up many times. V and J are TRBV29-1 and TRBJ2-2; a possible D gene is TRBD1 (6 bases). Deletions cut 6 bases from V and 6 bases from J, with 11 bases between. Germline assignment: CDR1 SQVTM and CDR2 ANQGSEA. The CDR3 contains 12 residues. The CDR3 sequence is CSVGTLAGELFF. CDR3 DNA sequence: TGCAGCGTGGGGACACTTGCCGGGGAGCTGTTTTTT.

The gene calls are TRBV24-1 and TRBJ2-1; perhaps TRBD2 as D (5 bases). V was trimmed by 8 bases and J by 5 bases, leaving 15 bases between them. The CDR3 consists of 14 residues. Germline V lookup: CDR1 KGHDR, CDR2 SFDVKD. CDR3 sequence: CATTGSRGNNEQFF. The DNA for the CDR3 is TGTGCCACCACCGGGTCCCGGGGTAACAATGAGCAGTTCTTC.

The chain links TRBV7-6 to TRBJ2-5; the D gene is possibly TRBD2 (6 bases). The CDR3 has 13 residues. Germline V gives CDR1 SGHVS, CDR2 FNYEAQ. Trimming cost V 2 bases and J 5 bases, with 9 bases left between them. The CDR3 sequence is CASSLNGRETQYF. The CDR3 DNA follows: TGTGCCAGCAGCTTAAATGGGAGGGAGACCCAGTACTTC.

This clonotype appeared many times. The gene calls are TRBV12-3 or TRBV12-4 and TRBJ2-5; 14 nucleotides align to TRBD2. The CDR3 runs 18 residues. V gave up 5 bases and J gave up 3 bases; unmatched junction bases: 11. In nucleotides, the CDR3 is TGTGCCAGCAGTCCGACAGGGGGACTAGCGGGAGTTAAAGAGACCCAGTACTTC. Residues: CASSPTGGLAGVKETQYF.

CDR3 protein: CASSRGTSDSTDTQYF. The CDR3, as DNA: TGTGCCAGCAGCCGAGGGACAAGCGATAGCACAGATACGCAGTATTTT. V is TRBV3-1 and J is TRBJ2-3; perhaps TRBD1 as D (6 bases). Trimming cost V 4 bases and J 0 bases, with 14 bases left between them. The germline V gene has CDR1 LGHDT and CDR2 YNNKEL (reference sequence). CDR3 length: 16 amino acids.

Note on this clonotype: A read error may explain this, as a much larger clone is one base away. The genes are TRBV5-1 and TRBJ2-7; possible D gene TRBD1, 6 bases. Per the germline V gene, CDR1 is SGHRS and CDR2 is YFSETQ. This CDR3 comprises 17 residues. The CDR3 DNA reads TGCGCCAGCAGCTTGGATATCCGACAGGCCTCCTCCTACGACCAGTACTTC. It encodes CASSLDIRQASSYDQYF.

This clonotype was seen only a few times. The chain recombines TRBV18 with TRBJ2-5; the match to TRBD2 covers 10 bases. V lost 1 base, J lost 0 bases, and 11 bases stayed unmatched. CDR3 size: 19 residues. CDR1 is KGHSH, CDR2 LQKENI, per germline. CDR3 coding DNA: TGTGCCAGCTCACCACTCTCGGGAACTAGCGGGGAGTACCAAGAGACCCAGTACTTC. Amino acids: CASSPLSGTSGEYQETQYF. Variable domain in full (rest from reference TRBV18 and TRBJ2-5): NAGVMQNPRHLVRRRGQEARLRCSPMKGHSHVYWYRQLPEEGLKFMVYLQKENIIDESGMPKERFSAEFPKEGPSILRIQQVVRGDSAAYFCASSPLSGTSGEYQETQYFGPGTRLLVL.

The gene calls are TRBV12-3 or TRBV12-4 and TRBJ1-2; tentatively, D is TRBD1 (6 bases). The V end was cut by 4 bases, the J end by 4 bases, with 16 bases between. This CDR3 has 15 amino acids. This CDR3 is CASSSGARRSYGYTF. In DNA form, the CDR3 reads TGTGCCAGCAGTTCAGGGGCGCGGAGAAGCTATGGCTACACCTTC.

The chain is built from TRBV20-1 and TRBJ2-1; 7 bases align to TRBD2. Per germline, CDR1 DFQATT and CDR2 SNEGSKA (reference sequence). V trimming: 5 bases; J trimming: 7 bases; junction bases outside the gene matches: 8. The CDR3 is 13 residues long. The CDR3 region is CSAFLAGANEQFF. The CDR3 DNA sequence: TGCAGTGCTTTTTTGGCGGGAGCGAATGAGCAGTTCTTC.

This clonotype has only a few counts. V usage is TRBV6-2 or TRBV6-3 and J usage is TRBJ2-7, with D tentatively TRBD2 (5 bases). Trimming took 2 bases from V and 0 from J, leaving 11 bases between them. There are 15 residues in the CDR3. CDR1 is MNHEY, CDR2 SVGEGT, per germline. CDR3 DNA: TGTGCCAGCAGTTACGAACCGGGGAGCTCCTACGAGCAGTACTTC. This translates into CASSYEPGSSYEQYF.

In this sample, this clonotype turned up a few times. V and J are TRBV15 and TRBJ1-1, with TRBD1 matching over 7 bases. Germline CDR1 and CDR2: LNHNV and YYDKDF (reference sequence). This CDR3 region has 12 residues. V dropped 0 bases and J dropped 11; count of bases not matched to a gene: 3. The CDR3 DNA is TGTGCCACCAGCAGAGAGGGACAGAGGGCTTTCTTT. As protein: CATSREGQRAFF.